This T cell receptor (beta chain) was found in a study of shared clonotypes between healthy human individuals. This clone has just a few counts. The CDR3 runs to 14 residues. Trimming pared 3 bases from V and 4 bases from J, leaving 9 bases between. Per the germline V gene, CDR1 is MNHEY and CDR2 is SMNVEV (reference sequence). Deep level was the assay's run setting. For each subset, genomic DNA was distributed in equal portions over several immunoSEQ plates. Unsorted PBMC contributed 250 to 300 ng DNA, roughly 30,000 T cell genomes, to each replicate PCR. The sequencing of unsorted PBMC DNA took place on ten immunoSEQ deep assay plates. Using immunoSEQ multiplex PCR, the repertoire was profiled, and TCRdb retains in-frame clones only, with some absent. The repertoire holds a few hundred thousand clones, roughly 79% seen once, with around 12% in the top ten.

This clonotype was obtained from a woman in her forties in good health. Some clones in this sample may be carry-over from other donors' samples. The chain is built from TRBV27 and TRBJ2-2; D is unresolved. The material sequenced was PBMCs. The CDR3 DNA is TGTGCCAGCAGTTTGGAACCGGCCACCGGGGAGCTGTTTTTT. It yields the protein CASSLEPATGELFF.